These T cell receptor beta chains were read from a single sample in a study of identical twins. MiXCR, applied by TCRdb to the 5' RACE reads, yields one record per CDR3 protein. The data contain roughly 230,000 distinct CDR3 sequences, about 8.3% of them seen just once; the ten biggest clones take up over 2.5%. This same sample was also part of a study on yellow fever vaccine responses in identical twins.

Sequencing was done on a sample of CD8+ T cells sorted from blood. All receptors come from a woman between 18 and 29 years old in good health. CDR3s leave out the opening cysteine and the closing phenylalanine or tryptophan.

cdr3_aa,v_call
ASSATTIQETQY,TRBV9
ATSDLGQPQH,TRBV24-1
SARDPYSGTSDTQY,TRBV20-1
ASGSVQGFDSDTQY,TRBV12-5
SASDSLSGANVLT,TRBV29-1
ASSQGAGFGEQY,TRBV14
ASRATGDEQY,TRBV12-3/TRBV12-4
ASRDTDQPQH,TRBV12-3/TRBV12-4
ASSLVVGGEQY,TRBV7-9
ACCQDFGDLSTDTQY,TRBV3-1
ASSQTRVGGEQY,TRBV4-3
ASRLNEQF,TRBV28
ASGTSPYEQY,TRBV5-1
SASSDRGLGGELF,TRBV20-1
ASSHRTGVDFYEQY,TRBV7-9
ASSQERGFYREDRTDTQY,TRBV4-3
ASSLGTLNEQF,TRBV7-9
SVVGQHGSYEQY,TRBV29-1
ASSYREGDEQF,TRBV7-9
ASNSPSQDTQY,TRBV28
ASSYQWMTEQY,TRBV6-5
ASSGGTVNEQF,TRBV9
ASSSDSRNTIY,TRBV5-6
ASNLGGLDEQY,TRBV5-8
ASSLGSGGPQETQY,TRBV5-6
SYEGGVHSPERKNEQF,TRBV29-1
ASSSGQGFNEQY,TRBV7-6
ASSERSPYYEQY,TRBV25-1
ASSSPTGADSETQY,TRBV12-3/TRBV12-4
ASSLTSGGAEQF,TRBV6-2/TRBV6-3
ASSELKGSTEAF,TRBV25-1
SVIDGTSGGQF,TRBV29-1
AISGLPGSQNTGELF,TRBV10-3
ASSLAVGIETQY,TRBV5-1
SVGAAEQY,TRBV29-1
ASSNSKIDYEQY,TRBV12-3/TRBV12-4
ASSHLRDRVTEAF,TRBV6-2/TRBV6-3
ASSGAGGPEDTQY,TRBV21-1
SVSTDRVEAF,TRBV29-1
ASSQGGGQPQH,TRBV4-2
ASHIGISYNEQF,TRBV28
SARDLSQEDQPQH,TRBV20-1
ASSQDHPGGGSQAETQY,TRBV3-1
ASSLETAMNTEAF,TRBV11-2
ASSYGISYEQY,TRBV6-2/TRBV6-3
ASSEGAATNEKLF,TRBV2
ASCTGGYGNEQF,TRBV28
ASSQGTAGGSNQPQH,TRBV4-1
ASSDYSSGANVLT,TRBV7-2
ASSLGPGLGAEAF,TRBV7-3
ASGDSNMYQETQY,TRBV12-5
AYSGGNEQF,TRBV6-6
ASSEWPANYNEQF,TRBV6-4
ATSPRTGASNQPQH,TRBV15
ASSQRLAEPYEQY,TRBV4-3
ASRHRGLAGKGAMGYNEQF,TRBV12-2
ASSFDPGGTGIGEQF,TRBV7-6
ASRAGLDLYNEQF,TRBV2
ASRDTGAGGSYNEQF,TRBV6-2/TRBV6-3
ASDAQASGNTIY,TRBV7-7